The 10 T cell receptor beta chains reported below all come from one sample, sequenced in a study of cytomegalovirus exposure and HLA in healthy donors. Measured with immunoSEQ multiplex PCR; TCRdb has only the in-frame clones, and not every one. The sample has some 140,000 clones; 82% are singletons. The sequenced sample consisted of PBMCs. These receptors all stem from a man aged 25 to 40 in good health and CMV-seropositive.

This chain uses TRBV5-1 with TRBJ2-3; 8 bases align to TRBD2. With 4 bases clipped from V and 1 base from J, the junction kept 14 bases outside the gene matches. The V gene's germline CDR1 is SGHRS and CDR2 YFSETQ. CDR3 length: 18 amino acids. CDR3 sequence reads: CASSLAWAGGPGTDTQYF. CDR3 DNA sequence: TGCGCCAGCAGCCTCGCCTGGGCGGGAGGCCCCGGCACAGATACGCAGTATTTT.

The gene calls are TRBV27 and TRBJ2-7; 7 positions match TRBD2. Germline V CDR1 and CDR2: MNHEY, SMNVEV (reference sequence). This CDR3 comprises 16 residues. After removal of 0 bases from V and 4 bases from J, the junction contained 9 bases not matched to a gene. CDR3 nucleotide sequence: TGTGCCAGCAGTTTATCGCTAGCGGACCTAGGGTACGAGCAGTACTTC. Translating gives CASSLSLADLGYEQYF.

Of note for this clone: The identical CDR3 is also encoded by other nucleotide sequences in the sample. The chain joins TRBV5-1 to TRBJ1-2; 7 bases are shared with TRBD1. From germline, CDR1 is SGHRS and CDR2 YFSETQ. This CDR3 is 14 amino acids long. The V segment lost 0 bases and the J segment 5 bases; nucleotides outside the gene matches: 4. CDR3 in amino acids: CASSLGTGVYGYTF. In nucleotides, the CDR3 is TGCGCCAGCAGCTTGGGTACAGGGGTATATGGCTACACCTTC. Using reference TRBV5-1 and TRBJ1-2 for the parts outside the CDR3, the full variable domain is KAGVTQTPRYLIKTRGQQVTLSCSPISGHRSVSWYQQTPGQGLQFLFEYFSETQRNKGNFPGRFSGRQFSNSRSEMNVSTLELGDSALYLCASSLGTGVYGYTFGSGTRLTVV.

V gene TRBV13 combines with J gene TRBJ2-7; tentatively, D is TRBD1 (6 bases). V lost 5 bases and J 6 bases, leaving 17 bases between the germline ends. The CDR3 covers 14 residues. CDR1 and CDR2 (germline): PRHDT, FYEKMQ (reference sequence). The CDR3 DNA follows: TGTGCCAGCAGCCCCGGGACACCCTCGGTCGAGCAGTACTTC. Protein: CASSPGTPSVEQYF.

This rearrangement joins TRBV20-1 to TRBJ2-1, with a weak D call TRBD2 (6 bases). The CDR3 runs to 11 residues. CDR1 is DFQATT and CDR2 is SNEGSKA in the germline V gene (reference sequence). V was cut by 7 bases and J by 10 bases, with 14 bases left in between. CDR3 DNA: TGCAGTGTCCCAGCGGGCGAAGAGCAGTTCTTC. Its protein product is CSVPAGEEQFF.

The genes are TRBV5-4 and TRBJ2-3; TRBD2 might be the D (5 bases). The length of the CDR3 is 15 residues. V lost 4 bases and J lost 7, with 19 bases in between. CDR1 is SGHNT, CDR2 YYREEE, per germline (reference sequence). For the CDR3, the DNA is TGTGCCAGCAGCACCTTCGGGGTAGGGCGAAATACGCAGTATTTT. Amino acids: CASSTFGVGRNTQYF.

This clone was observed a few times. This rearrangement joins TRBV6-6 to TRBJ1-2, with 11 bases fitting TRBD1. CDR1 is MNHNY, CDR2 SVGAGI, per germline (reference sequence). V dropped 5 bases and J dropped 8; count of bases not matched to a gene: 10. The CDR3 runs 15 residues. In DNA form, the CDR3 reads TGTGCCAGCAGTCCTATTGGACAGGGGGCGAGAGGCTACACCTTC. It is translated as CASSPIGQGARGYTF.

V is TRBV28 and J is TRBJ1-2, with D unclear. With 2 bases removed from V and 4 bases from J, the gap between germline ends came to 5 bases. The CDR3 runs to 12 residues. Germline CDR1 and CDR2: MDHEN and SYDVKM. The CDR3 DNA reads TGTGCCAGCAGTTTAGTCGGCTATGGCTACACCTTC. This gives the protein CASSLVGYGYTF.

This clone was seen once. This chain uses TRBV19 with TRBJ2-1, with TRBD2 matching 9 bases. Germline V gene sequence: CDR1 LNHDA, CDR2 SQIVND (reference sequence). The ends lost 7 bases at V and 6 bases at J; junction bases unmatched: 10. There are 15 residues in the CDR3. DNA for the CDR3: TGTGCCAGTACTAGCGGGAATGCCGGTAGCAATGAGCAGTTCTTC. Encoded protein: CASTSGNAGSNEQFF.

The chain carries TRBV10-3 and TRBJ2-7, with 8 bases fitting TRBD2. The CDR3 has 16 amino acids. The ends lost 4 bases at V and 0 bases at J; junction bases unmatched: 8. Germline V gene sequence: CDR1 ENHRY, CDR2 SYGVKD. CDR3 nucleotide sequence: TGTGCCATCAGTGGGCTAAAACTAGCGGCCTCCTACGAGCAGTACTTC. Amino acids: CAISGLKLAASYEQYF.